This TCR delta chain was captured in a study of Vγ9Vδ2 T cells in congenital toxoplasmosis listed by TCRdb under 2021. Regarding the complete study: To diagnose congenital toxoplasmosis, IgG, IgM and IgA serology, Western blot and an in-house interferon-gamma release assay were used. At 2 months, TCR sequencing included roughly five infected and 10 to 11 uninfected infants, and at 1 year it included 3 infected and 4 uninfected infants. This study compared the CDR3 repertoires of the gamma and delta chains in sorted blood gammadelta T cells from congenitally T. gondii-infected infants versus uninfected infants. Sequencing of the repertoires was done on samples from infants at two time points: 2 months after birth and 1 year of age. Paper-wide results and their limitations: A public TRGV9 clonotype was highly prevalent in both infected and uninfected infants. Two months was the earliest age with enough suitable sample material for TCR repertoire analysis, so newborn repertoires were not sequenced. At 1 year of age, repertoire differences between infected and uninfected infants were less clear than at 2 months. Compared with uninfected infants, infected infants at 2 months appeared to have fewer N additions in their TRGV9 and TRDV2 CDR3s, and this was especially true for TRDV2-TRDJ1 sequences. Germline-encoded fetal-type TRDV2 CDR3 sequences seemed to be more prevalent in infected than in uninfected approximately 2-month-old infants, with an in utero expansion footprint being suggested.

Using SuperScript II, cDNA was generated through template-switch reverse transcription, with TRGC- and TRDC-specific primers combined in a single tube. The TRGC primer was designed to bind both the TRGC1 and TRGC2 constant genes. Amplification of TRG and TRD was done with the KAPA Real-Time Library Amplification Kit, and AMPure XP beads were used for purification between steps. Illumina sequencing adapters were added by index PCR using the Nextera XT Index Kit. Sequencing of TRG and TRD amplicons was performed on an Illumina MiSeq with the V2 300 kit, and 150 bp paired-end reads were generated. The original methods were these. Before any further analysis, FastQC version 0.11.8 was used to check read quality. Reads were mapped to GenBank TRG or TRD reference genes, and MiXCR version 3.0.3 was used to assemble CDR3 sequences. Default MiXCR settings were used, apart from assembling TRDD gene segments from 3 instead of 5 consecutive nucleotides. N additions, CDR3 length, J segment length and clonotype sharing between samples were computed with VDJtools version 1.2.1. CDR3 sequences that were out of frame or contained stop codons were removed from the analysis. Infant repertoires were assessed for overlap with previously published fetal, cord blood and adult blood Vgamma9Vdelta2 repertoires. TCRdb called clones afresh from the public reads with CATT; identical DNA rows were later merged. TCRdb, not the authors, supplied the V and J calls. This sample lists about 940 delta-chain clones; roughly a fifth were detected once. More than 15% of the sample rests with the top ten.

V loses 5 bases at its end and J loses 2 bases; junction bases beyond the gene matches: 24. There are 20 amino acids in the CDR3, from cysteine to phenylalanine inclusive. The sequence is cut down to CDR3 DNA, 60 bases in frame from base 1. From a lookup of the germline V gene (reference sequence), CDR1 and CDR2 are TVYSNPD and GDNSRS. This clone is characterized as large (0.1 to 1%). Its antigen has not been determined. Qualities for individual bases were not recorded, and no much larger clone is one base off. Different DNA sequences within this sample yield the same CDR3. The same treatment, consisting of spiramycin and/or pyrimethamine plus sulfadiazine plus folinic acid, was given to the mothers of both infected and uninfected infants. All infants, infected and uninfected, were born by term delivery after more than 37 weeks of gestation. Around 900 uL of blood was processed into PBMCs by Lymphoprep gradient centrifugation, after which the PBMCs were cryopreserved in liquid nitrogen and shipped to Belgium. After thawing, the PBMCs were labeled with Zombie NIR viability dye and stained with antibodies against CD3, TCR gammadelta, Vgamma9 and Vdelta2. CD3+ TCRgammadelta+ T cells were sorted on a FACSAria III with a mean purity of 98%. The RNeasy Micro Kit was used to isolate RNA from approximately 9,800 sorted gammadelta T cells per sample. The infants were born to mothers who were enrolled with primary T. gondii infection during pregnancy. Infant peripheral blood was collected at an outpatient microbiology and virology center in Pavia, Italy.

The source material was gamma-delta T cells from blood. This sequence originates from a child under 10 years old born to a mother with Toxoplasma gondii infection during pregnancy, either congenitally infected or uninfected (not recorded which). This chain is built from TRDV3 and TRDJ1; TRDD3 aligns with 12 central bases. The DNA is TGTGCCCTTGGAGGGGGCTGGGGGATACGCTCCACCTACAATACCGATAAACTCATCTTT. Translated, it reads CALGGGWGIRSTYNTDKLIF. The CDR3 plus the reference TRDV3 and TRDJ1 genes for the other parts give the full variable domain: CDKVTQSSPDQTVASGSEVVLLCTYDTVYSNPDLFWYRIRPDYSFQFVFYGDNSRSEGADFTQGRFSVKHILTQKAFHLVISPVRTEDSATYYCALGGGWGIRSTYNTDKLIFGKGTRVTVEP.